This T cell receptor beta chain was recovered during a study of control samples from healthy donors and cancer patients. This clone appeared once. Generated by immunoSEQ multiplex PCR, the TCRdb table keeps only in-frame clones and is missing some. The table shows 90,000 to 100,000 clones, with about four fifths occurring only once. The germline V gene has CDR1 SGDLS and CDR2 YYNGEE. Deletions cut 3 bases from V and 6 bases from J, with 16 bases between. CDR3 size: 15 residues. The TCR was taken from a woman in her 30s in good health. The chain joins TRBV9 to TRBJ2-1; either TRBD1 or TRBD2 may supply D (6 bases each). Sequencing was performed on blood. The CDR3 nucleotides are TGTGCCAGCAGCGAGGGGGAGGAGCGGGTCAATGAGCAGTTCTTC. The encoded protein is CASSEGEERVNEQFF.